The T cell receptor (beta chain) under discussion was sequenced for a study of cytomegalovirus exposure and HLA in healthy donors. General observations from the study: A later analysis linked a missense variant in DCLRE1C to the trimming of TCR beta V and J genes. The listing of roughly 160 TCR beta chains classed them as cytomegalovirus-associated. Donors were assumed by presence/absence analyses to have roughly uniform sequencing depth.

The PCR was carried out with 60 Vbeta primers and 13 Jbeta primers. This table comes from immunoSEQ multiplex PCR, and its TCRdb copy is limited to in-frame clones, with some not included. The sample has 120,000 or so clones, 70% to 80% seen once; the top ten hold around 8.5%. Trimming left V 5 bases short and J 3 bases short, with 11 bases between. The CDR3 is 13 amino acids. From germline, CDR1 is GTSNPN and CDR2 SVGIG (reference sequence). Note on this clone: The antigen remains undetermined.

The source material was PBMCs. The genes are TRBV30 and TRBJ1-5; no clear D. This sequence originates from a woman in her forties or fifties in good health and CMV-seropositive. The CDR3 loop reads CAWGPGTNQPQHF. As DNA, the CDR3 is TGTGCCTGGGGCCCAGGTACCAATCAGCCCCAGCATTTT.